Each of the 11 T cell receptor beta chains below was sequenced from the same sample in a study of T cell clonality in common variable immunodeficiency. The method was immunoSEQ multiplex PCR; TCRdb's version includes in-frame clones alone and lacks a portion of them. Altogether about 66,000 clones were found in the sample, and no singletons occur. Sample: peripheral blood mononuclear cells. Receptor source: a person aged 18-69 years in good health.

This clone has a count of ten or more. The CDR3 extends 3 residues past the end of the read, so its final part is completed from the germline J gene. The rearrangement uses TRBV7-6 and TRBJ2-2; tentative D call: TRBD2 (5 bases). The length of the CDR3 is 18 residues. Germline loops: CDR1 SGHVS, CDR2 FNYEAQ. The V gene lost 1 base and the J gene lost 3 bases, with 18 bases spanning the gap. CDR3: CASSLELGGLRDTGELFF. CDR3 bases read: TGTGCCAGCAGCTTAGAGTTGGGCGGGCTGCGGGACACCGGGGAG.

This clone was observed at least ten times. CDR3: CASSYGAGFGQPQHF. Incomplete CDR3 DNA: TGTGCCAGCAGTTACGGGGCAGGGTTCGGTCAGCCC. The rearrangement joins TRBV6-2 or TRBV6-3 to TRBJ1-5; D is possibly TRBD1 (5 bases). The read ends 3 residues shy of where the CDR3 ends; the end is completed using the germline J gene. This CDR3 spans 15 amino acids. Per the germline V gene, CDR1 is MNHEY and CDR2 is SVGEGT. V dropped 2 bases and J dropped 6 bases, with 14 bases sitting between them.

This clone has at least ten counts. CDR3 in amino acids: CSARRYRGGPSYNSPLHF. The sequenced CDR3 bases are TGCAGTGCTAGAAGATATCGAGGGGGACCCTCCTATAATTCACCC. V and J are TRBV20-1 and TRBJ1-6, with a tentative D call TRBD1 (6 bases). The read ends 3 residues before the CDR3 terminus; that terminus is restored from the germline J gene. In germline, CDR1 is DFQATT, CDR2 SNEGSKA (reference sequence). The CDR3 loop spans 18 amino acids. V was clipped by 2 bases and J by 0 bases, with 17 bases between them.

This clone was found many times. Sequencing ends 3 residues short of the CDR3 end; the germline J gene provides the rest. This chain links TRBV2 with TRBJ2-5; TRBD1 aligns across 9 bases. CDR3 length equals 17 residues. From germline, CDR1 is SNHLY and CDR2 FYNNEI. V dropped 1 base and J dropped 5; count of bases not matched to a gene: 11. Partial CDR3 DNA: TGTGCCAGCAGTGAAGGTTTGACAGGGGGTCGTCAGGAGACC. This gives the protein CASSEGLTGGRQET. The full CDR3 protein is CASSEGLTGGRQETQYF.

Regarding this clone: The read halts 3 residues ahead of the CDR3 end, with the missing end drawn from the germline J gene. The chain recombines TRBV11-3 with TRBJ2-1; TRBD2 aligns across 8 bases. Per the germline V gene, CDR1 is SGHNT and CDR2 is YENEEA. V lost 4 bases to trimming and J lost 6 bases; unmatched junction nucleotides: 2. The CDR3 length is 13 residues. The CDR3 loop reads CASSYAGGNEQFF. CDR3 DNA (partial): TGTGCCAGCAGCTACGCGGGAGGCAATGAG.

This clone was observed many times. The CDR3 goes on 3 residues after the read ends, and that part is filled in from the germline J gene. The chain links TRBV28 to TRBJ1-1; 8 bases line up with TRBD1. Germline loops: CDR1 MDHEN, CDR2 SYDVKM. The V segment lost 4 bases and the J segment 5 bases; nucleotides outside the gene matches: 6. CDR3 size: 14 residues. Here the CDR3 reads CASSSGQGGTEAFF. The DNA read from the CDR3 is TGTGCCAGCAGTTCCGGACAGGGTGGTACTGAA.

This clone appeared many times. CDR3 region: CASSFGLAGAYEQYF. The sequenced part of the CDR3 DNA is TGTGCCAGCAGTTTCGGACTAGCGGGAGCCTACGAG. The chain combines TRBV28 with TRBJ2-7; the match to TRBD2 covers 13 bases. The CDR3 end falls 3 residues outside the read, so it is completed with the germline J gene. J was trimmed by 2 bases and V by 3 bases; bases with no gene match: 1. Germline CDR1 is MDHEN and CDR2 is SYDVKM. The CDR3 is 15 amino acids.

This clone was recorded at least ten times. The read ends 3 residues shy of where the CDR3 ends; the end is completed using the germline J gene. V gene TRBV18 combines with J gene TRBJ1-1; 8 positions match TRBD1. Trimming took 3 bases from V and 7 from J; bases not matched to a gene: 7. Germline CDR1 is KGHSH and CDR2 is LQKENI. There are 14 residues in the CDR3. CDR3 amino acids: CASSPSTGDIEAFF. Partial CDR3 DNA: TGTGCCAGCTCACCTTCGACAGGGGACATTGAA.

This clone was seen many times. One end of the junction fails to match germline, which may point to a read error. The read terminates 3 residues ahead of where the CDR3 ends, so the germline J gene completes it. This rearrangement joins TRBV4-2 to TRBJ1-6; no reliable D call. This CDR3 contains 15 residues. Germline V lookup: CDR1 LGHNA, CDR2 YNFKEQ. The CDR3 bases that were read are TGCGCCAGCAGCTCACACCACAGCTCGAATTCACCC. This sequence encodes CASSSHHSSNSP. Given in full, the CDR3 is CASSSHHSSNSPLHF.

The sample holds a few counts of this clone. The CDR3 extends 3 residues past the end of the read, so its final part is completed from the germline J gene. The chain carries TRBV30 and TRBJ1-2; tentatively, D is TRBD1 (5 bases). This CDR3 comprises 16 residues. The germline V gene has CDR1 GTSNPN and CDR2 SVGIG (reference sequence). The part of the CDR3 DNA that was read is TGTGCCTGGAGTCCTGGGACTAGCGCGACCACAGATACC. Residues: CAWSPGTSATTDT. The entire CDR3 protein is CAWSPGTSATTDTYTF.

A word on this clone: The DNA ends 3 residues before the CDR3 does, and the rest of the CDR3 is filled in from the germline J gene. The rearrangement uses TRBV11-2 and TRBJ2-1; 7 bases match TRBD2. The V and J ends lost 5 bases and 4 bases, in that order; junction bases with no gene match: 8. The CDR3 covers 15 residues. Germline CDR1 SGHAT, CDR2 FQNNGV. CDR3: CASSHAGTTYNEQFF. Incomplete CDR3 DNA: TGTGCCAGCAGCCATGCCGGGACTACGTACAATGAG.